The rows below give T cell receptor beta chains drawn from one sample of a study of blood T cell repertoires in COVID-19. Generated by immunoSEQ multiplex PCR, the TCRdb table keeps only in-frame clones and is missing some. The sample comprises roughly 240,000 clones, approximately 90% of which are singletons, and just over 2.5% rests with the top ten. Sequencing was performed on PBMCs or T cells enriched from blood (not recorded which). These receptors were collected from a woman aged 25 to 39 with acute COVID-19. The CDR3 runs from the conserved cysteine through the conserved F or W. The order of the fields is J gene, V gene, clone size, D gene, CDR3 DNA, CDR3 protein. D genes are given only for firm matches. Rows give clone size only sometimes, using once, few, many, or a class for an expanded clone.

j_gene: TRBJ1-3
v_gene: TRBV5-6
abundance: -
d_gene: -
CDR3nt: TGTGCCAGCAGCCAGGGGAACTCTGGAAACACCATATATTTT
CDR3aa: CASSQGNSGNTIYF

j_gene: TRBJ1-5
v_gene: TRBV21-1
abundance: -
d_gene: -
CDR3nt: TGTGCCAGCAGCAAAGGATCCGCAACAAATCAGCCCCAGCATTTT
CDR3aa: CASSKGSATNQPQHF

j_gene: TRBJ2-2
v_gene: TRBV15
abundance: -
d_gene: -
CDR3nt: TGTGCCACCAGCAGGCGGGGCAGGATGCTGTTTTTT
CDR3aa: CATSRRGRMLFF

j_gene: TRBJ1-5
v_gene: TRBV27
abundance: few
d_gene: -
CDR3nt: TGTGCCAGCAGTATCACAGGGAGCAATCAGCCCCAGCATTTT
CDR3aa: CASSITGSNQPQHF

j_gene: TRBJ1-2
v_gene: TRBV11-2
abundance: -
d_gene: TRBD1
CDR3nt: TGTGCCAGCAGCTTAGATAGCGGACAGGCTTTCTATGGCTACACCTTC
CDR3aa: CASSLDSGQAFYGYTF

j_gene: TRBJ1-1
v_gene: TRBV10-1
abundance: -
d_gene: -
CDR3nt: TGCGCCAGCAGTGAGTCACAGGACGAGTACACTGAAGCTTTCTTT
CDR3aa: CASSESQDEYTEAFF

j_gene: TRBJ1-1
v_gene: TRBV12-3/TRBV12-4
abundance: few
d_gene: -
CDR3nt: TGTGCCAGCAGGCATGGGCCTGAAGCTTTCTTT
CDR3aa: CASRHGPEAFF

j_gene: TRBJ1-1
v_gene: TRBV3-1/TRBV3-2
abundance: -
d_gene: TRBD1
CDR3nt: TGTGCCAGCAGCCCAGGGGACAGATGGACTGAAGCTTTCTTT
CDR3aa: CASSPGDRWTEAFF

j_gene: TRBJ1-3
v_gene: TRBV24-1
abundance: -
d_gene: -
CDR3nt: TGTGCCACCAGTGATTTGGGCCTCCAGGGGAGAGGTCACACCATATATTTT
CDR3aa: CATSDLGLQGRGHTIYF

j_gene: TRBJ2-3
v_gene: TRBV14
abundance: -
d_gene: TRBD1
CDR3nt: TGTGCCAGCAGCCGGGGACAGGTCCGCACAGATACGCAGTATTTT
CDR3aa: CASSRGQVRTDTQYF

j_gene: TRBJ2-2
v_gene: TRBV3-1/TRBV3-2
abundance: -
d_gene: -
CDR3nt: TGTGCCAGCAGCCAAAGTTTAGCCGGGGAGCTGTTTTTT
CDR3aa: CASSQSLAGELFF

j_gene: TRBJ1-2
v_gene: TRBV5-1
abundance: -
d_gene: -
CDR3nt: TGCGCCAGCAGCTTAACAGACGACTATGGCTACACCTTC
CDR3aa: CASSLTDDYGYTF

j_gene: TRBJ1-5
v_gene: TRBV3-1/TRBV3-2
abundance: -
d_gene: -
CDR3nt: TGTGCCAGCAGCCAAGAGGCACGGGGCAATCAGCCCCAGCATTTT
CDR3aa: CASSQEARGNQPQHF

j_gene: TRBJ2-2
v_gene: TRBV29-1
abundance: -
d_gene: -
CDR3nt: TGCAGCGTTGAAGACCCCCGGGTCACCGGGGAGCTGTTTTTT
CDR3aa: CSVEDPRVTGELFF

j_gene: TRBJ1-5
v_gene: TRBV10-3
abundance: -
d_gene: TRBD1
CDR3nt: TGTGCCATCAGTGAGTCCATTATGGACAGGGGGGATCAGCCCCAGCATTTT
CDR3aa: CAISESIMDRGDQPQHF

j_gene: TRBJ2-7
v_gene: TRBV2
abundance: -
d_gene: TRBD1
CDR3nt: TGTGCCAGCAGGCGGGGACAGGAGTCGCTCTACGAGCAGTACTTC
CDR3aa: CASRRGQESLYEQYF

j_gene: TRBJ1-1
v_gene: TRBV10-3
abundance: -
d_gene: -
CDR3nt: TGTGCCATCAAAGGGGTCGGGAACACTGAAGCTTTCTTT
CDR3aa: CAIKGVGNTEAFF

j_gene: TRBJ1-2
v_gene: TRBV7-9
abundance: -
d_gene: -
CDR3nt: TGTGCCAGCAGCTTATCGAATAGCGGGGACCGCCCTTACTTC
CDR3aa: CASSLSNSGDRPYF

j_gene: TRBJ1-1
v_gene: TRBV20-1
abundance: -
d_gene: -
CDR3nt: TGCAGTGCGACTCAGGGCTCTGAAGCTTTCTTT
CDR3aa: CSATQGSEAFF

j_gene: TRBJ2-1
v_gene: TRBV6-5
abundance: -
d_gene: TRBD2
CDR3nt: TGTGCCAGCAGTTATGGTCTAGCGGGGGTTAATGAGCAGTTCTTC
CDR3aa: CASSYGLAGVNEQFF

j_gene: TRBJ1-5
v_gene: TRBV19
abundance: -
d_gene: -
CDR3nt: TGTGCCAGTAGTCCGTTCAGGAGGGATCAGCCCCAGCATTTT
CDR3aa: CASSPFRRDQPQHF

j_gene: TRBJ2-2
v_gene: TRBV19
abundance: -
d_gene: -
CDR3nt: TGTGCCAGTAGGCCCCAGTGGCGGCGGAACACCGGGGAGCTGTTTTTT
CDR3aa: CASRPQWRRNTGELFF

j_gene: TRBJ1-6
v_gene: TRBV25-1
abundance: -
d_gene: -
CDR3nt: TGTGCTACATCCTCAACGGGGGGACCCCTCCACTTT
CDR3aa: CATSSTGGPLHF

j_gene: TRBJ1-1
v_gene: TRBV5-1
abundance: -
d_gene: TRBD1
CDR3nt: TGCGCCAGCAGCTTGTCTACCACAGGGGCCACTGAAGCTTTCTTT
CDR3aa: CASSLSTTGATEAFF

j_gene: TRBJ1-1
v_gene: TRBV5-6
abundance: -
d_gene: TRBD1
CDR3nt: TGTGCCAGCAGCGGGACAGGGACGAACACTGAAGCTTTCTTT
CDR3aa: CASSGTGTNTEAFF

j_gene: TRBJ1-1
v_gene: TRBV29-1
abundance: -
d_gene: -
CDR3nt: TGCAGCGTTTTTGGCAGGGATGATGGAAAAGCTTTCTTT
CDR3aa: CSVFGRDDGKAFF

j_gene: TRBJ1-1
v_gene: TRBV7-6
abundance: -
d_gene: -
CDR3nt: TGTGCCAGCAAATTAAGCCTGAACACTGAAGCTTTCTTT
CDR3aa: CASKLSLNTEAFF

j_gene: TRBJ1-2
v_gene: TRBV3-1/TRBV3-2
abundance: -
d_gene: -
CDR3nt: TGTGCCAGCAGCCTACAGCTTTATGGCTACACCTTC
CDR3aa: CASSLQLYGYTF

j_gene: TRBJ2-1
v_gene: TRBV12-3/TRBV12-4
abundance: -
d_gene: -
CDR3nt: TGTGCCAGCACCGAGGCCGACAATGAGCAGTTCTTC
CDR3aa: CASTEADNEQFF

j_gene: TRBJ1-3
v_gene: TRBV7-9
abundance: -
d_gene: -
CDR3nt: TGTGCCAGCTCCCCCCGGTCTGGAAACACCATATATTTT
CDR3aa: CASSPRSGNTIYF

j_gene: TRBJ1-4
v_gene: TRBV25-1
abundance: -
d_gene: -
CDR3nt: TGTGCCAGCAGCCGGCCGGGGGTACCTAATGAAAAACTGTTTTTT
CDR3aa: CASSRPGVPNEKLFF

j_gene: TRBJ1-2
v_gene: TRBV29-1
abundance: -
d_gene: -
CDR3nt: TGCAGCGACGACGGGACAACTAACTATGGCTACACCTTC
CDR3aa: CSDDGTTNYGYTF

j_gene: TRBJ2-1
v_gene: TRBV7-9
abundance: -
d_gene: -
CDR3nt: TGTGCCAGCAGCAACGGGGGAGCCTCCTACAATGAGCAGTTCTTC
CDR3aa: CASSNGGASYNEQFF

j_gene: TRBJ2-3
v_gene: TRBV2
abundance: once
d_gene: -
CDR3nt: TGTGCCAGCAGTGAAACCGCAGGCGCAGATACGCAGTATTTT
CDR3aa: CASSETAGADTQYF

j_gene: TRBJ1-2
v_gene: TRBV28
abundance: -
d_gene: TRBD1
CDR3nt: TGTGCCAGCAGTTTAAGGGACAGCTATGGCTACACCTTC
CDR3aa: CASSLRDSYGYTF

j_gene: TRBJ2-7
v_gene: TRBV10-3
abundance: -
d_gene: TRBD1
CDR3nt: TGTGCCATCAGGGGACAGTCCAGCTCCTACGAGCAGTACTTC
CDR3aa: CAIRGQSSSYEQYF

j_gene: TRBJ1-1
v_gene: TRBV18
abundance: few
d_gene: TRBD1
CDR3nt: TGTGCCAGCTCACCAGCGGACAGGATAACTGAAGCTTTCTTT
CDR3aa: CASSPADRITEAFF

j_gene: TRBJ2-7
v_gene: TRBV5-5
abundance: -
d_gene: TRBD1
CDR3nt: TGTGCCAGCAGCACCGGGACAGGGTTCCTGGGGTACGAGCAGTACTTC
CDR3aa: CASSTGTGFLGYEQYF

j_gene: TRBJ1-1
v_gene: TRBV2
abundance: -
d_gene: TRBD1
CDR3nt: TGTGCCAGCAGTCTACAGGGGGCCAACACTGAAGCTTTCTTT
CDR3aa: CASSLQGANTEAFF

j_gene: TRBJ1-5
v_gene: TRBV7-2
abundance: -
d_gene: -
CDR3nt: TGTGCCAGCAGCTTGGGGGGACGCCAGCCCCAGCATTTT
CDR3aa: CASSLGGRQPQHF

j_gene: TRBJ2-4
v_gene: TRBV10-1
abundance: -
d_gene: -
CDR3nt: TGCGCCAGCAATCTTAAAAACATTCAGTACTTC
CDR3aa: CASNLKNIQYF

j_gene: TRBJ2-7
v_gene: TRBV27
abundance: few
d_gene: -
CDR3nt: TGTGCCAGCAGCACAATGATCGGGAAATCCTACGAGCAGTACTTC
CDR3aa: CASSTMIGKSYEQYF

j_gene: TRBJ1-5
v_gene: TRBV29-1
abundance: once
d_gene: -
CDR3nt: TGCAGCGTTGGGGGAGAAAATCAGCCCCAGCATTTT
CDR3aa: CSVGGENQPQHF

j_gene: TRBJ1-3
v_gene: TRBV7-2
abundance: -
d_gene: -
CDR3nt: TGTGCCAGCAGCTTAAGGGGGGGCTTTAGTCCTGGAAACACCATATATTTT
CDR3aa: CASSLRGGFSPGNTIYF

j_gene: TRBJ2-7
v_gene: TRBV10-3
abundance: -
d_gene: TRBD2
CDR3nt: TGTGCCATCAGTAAGCGGGGGGACCACTACGAGCAGTACTTC
CDR3aa: CAISKRGDHYEQYF

j_gene: TRBJ2-5
v_gene: TRBV9
abundance: -
d_gene: TRBD2
CDR3nt: TGTGCCAGCAGCGTAGTGGGTAGCGGGGAAGTAGAGACCCAGTACTTC
CDR3aa: CASSVVGSGEVETQYF

j_gene: TRBJ1-1
v_gene: TRBV7-9
abundance: -
d_gene: TRBD1
CDR3nt: TGTGCCAGCAGCTTCGTCAGGGGGCAAGGGGCTTTCTTT
CDR3aa: CASSFVRGQGAFF

j_gene: TRBJ2-5
v_gene: TRBV11-2
abundance: -
d_gene: -
CDR3nt: TGTGCCAGCAGCTTAAGACTTCTAAGCGCCCAAGAGACCCAGTACTTC
CDR3aa: CASSLRLLSAQETQYF

j_gene: TRBJ1-1
v_gene: TRBV19
abundance: -
d_gene: -
CDR3nt: TGTGCCAGTAGCCGACCCTCGGGATCCGGGTTTATGAACACTGAAGCTTTCTTT
CDR3aa: CASSRPSGSGFMNTEAFF

j_gene: TRBJ1-1
v_gene: TRBV6-5
abundance: few
d_gene: -
CDR3nt: TGTGCCAGCATCCCCCTTGGTGGGGAGTACACTGAAGCTTTCTTT
CDR3aa: CASIPLGGEYTEAFF

j_gene: TRBJ2-5
v_gene: TRBV7-9
abundance: -
d_gene: -
CDR3nt: TGTGCCAGCAGCTCTCGCATGACTACTCAAGAGACCCAGTACTTC
CDR3aa: CASSSRMTTQETQYF

j_gene: TRBJ2-3
v_gene: TRBV27
abundance: -
d_gene: -
CDR3nt: TGTGCCAGCAGTTCCCCTATCACAGATACGCAGTATTTT
CDR3aa: CASSSPITDTQYF

j_gene: TRBJ2-1
v_gene: TRBV10-3
abundance: -
d_gene: TRBD2
CDR3nt: TGTGCCATCAGGTCCGGCGGCGGGGGGGCCGATAATGAGCAGTTCTTC
CDR3aa: CAIRSGGGGADNEQFF

j_gene: TRBJ1-1
v_gene: TRBV6-5
abundance: -
d_gene: -
CDR3nt: TGTGCCAGCAGTCCAAGGGGGAGGAACACTGAAGCTTTCTTT
CDR3aa: CASSPRGRNTEAFF

j_gene: TRBJ1-4
v_gene: TRBV5-8
abundance: -
d_gene: TRBD1
CDR3nt: TGTGCCAGCAGAAACCTAGGACAGGGAAAAGAGAAACTGTTTTTT
CDR3aa: CASRNLGQGKEKLFF

j_gene: TRBJ2-7
v_gene: TRBV3-1/TRBV3-2
abundance: -
d_gene: TRBD1
CDR3nt: TGTGCCAGCAGCCAAGATTTAGTGGTCCGGGACAGGGAGAAAGTGGGGTCCTACGAGCAGTACTTC
CDR3aa: CASSQDLVVRDREKVGSYEQYF

j_gene: TRBJ2-5
v_gene: TRBV6-5
abundance: once
d_gene: -
CDR3nt: TGTGCCAGCACTATAACCTTCTCAGAGACCCAGTACTTC
CDR3aa: CASTITFSETQYF

j_gene: TRBJ2-4
v_gene: TRBV2
abundance: -
d_gene: -
CDR3nt: TGTGCCAGCAGTGAGTCGAGCCGTTCTAGCGAAGTCTTC
CDR3aa: CASSESSRSSEVF

j_gene: TRBJ2-3
v_gene: TRBV7-9
abundance: -
d_gene: TRBD2
CDR3nt: TGTGCCAGCAGCCCTAGCGGGGGGCCCCTCACAGATACGCAGTATTTT
CDR3aa: CASSPSGGPLTDTQYF

j_gene: TRBJ2-4
v_gene: TRBV5-1
abundance: -
d_gene: TRBD1
CDR3nt: TGCGCCAGTTCTCCGGGACAGATAAAAAACATTCAGTACTTC
CDR3aa: CASSPGQIKNIQYF